This T cell receptor beta chain was sequenced in a study of blood T cell repertoires in COVID-19. Study-level background: Donors in the United States, Italy and Spain gave samples during acute or convalescent COVID-19.

This CDR3 is 15 amino acids long. Looked up from germline, CDR1 is SGHTA and CDR2 is FQGNSA. The trim removed 5 bases at V and 4 bases at J, leaving 10 bases unmatched. Only in-frame clones appear in the TCRdb table, and some are missing; sequencing was by immunoSEQ multiplex PCR. In the table there are about 100,000 clones, almost 80% of which are singletons. Sequenced sample: peripheral blood. The J gene is TRBJ1-2, the V gene TRBV7-2; 7 bases align to TRBD1. This TCR was sampled from a woman in her 70s with acute or convalescent COVID-19. The CDR3 DNA follows: TGTGCCAGCAGCCAACAGCCACAGGGGAGCTATGGCTACACCTTC. The encoded protein is CASSQQPQGSYGYTF. Supplemented by reference TRBV7-2 and TRBJ1-2, the full variable domain reads GAGVSQSPSNKVTEKGKDVELRCDPISGHTALYWYRQSLGQGLEFLIYFQGNSAPDKSGLPSDRFSAERTGGSVSTLTIQRTQQEDSAVYLCASSQQPQGSYGYTFGSGTRLTVV.